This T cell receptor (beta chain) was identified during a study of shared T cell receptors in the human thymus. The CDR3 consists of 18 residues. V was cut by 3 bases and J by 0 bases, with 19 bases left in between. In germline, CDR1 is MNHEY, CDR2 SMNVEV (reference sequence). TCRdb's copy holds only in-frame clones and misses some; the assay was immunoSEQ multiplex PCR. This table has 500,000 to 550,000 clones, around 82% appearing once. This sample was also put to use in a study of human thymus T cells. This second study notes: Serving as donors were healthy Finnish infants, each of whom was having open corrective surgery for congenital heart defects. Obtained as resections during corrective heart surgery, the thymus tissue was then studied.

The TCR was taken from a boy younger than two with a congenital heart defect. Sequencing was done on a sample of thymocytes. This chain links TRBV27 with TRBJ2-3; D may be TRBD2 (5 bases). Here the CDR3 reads CASSFKDFRTGSTDTQYF. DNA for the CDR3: TGTGCCAGCAGTTTCAAGGACTTCAGAACCGGGAGCACAGATACGCAGTATTTT.